Each of the 26 T cell receptor beta chains below was sequenced from the same sample in a study of blood T cells in healthy people across ages (dated by TCRdb to the mid-2010s). Library method: 5' RACE. The run used an Illumina HiSeq 2500. The second PCR ran for about 6 to 11 cycles and used a J-beta primer mix along with a sample-barcoded 5' primer. TCRdb ran its own pipeline on the public reads, namely fastp trimming at Q25 and MiXCR clone calling, and kept in-frame beta chains. All rows with the same CDR3 protein become a single entry with the most common DNA and genes. In all, the sample holds some 560,000 distinct CDR3 sequences, and about 27% of those were seen once. Together, the top ten hold approximately 3.6% of the sample. These data also formed part of another study, on T cells of mothers and their children.

The source material was blood. All receptors derive from a boy aged 2 to 10 in good health.

In its sample, this clonotype was seen a few times. The chain has TRBV3-1 and TRBJ2-4, with TRBD2 matching 12 bases. This CDR3 contains 18 residues. Germline loops: CDR1 LGHDT, CDR2 YNNKEL (reference sequence). The ends lost 3 bases at V and 2 bases at J; junction bases unmatched: 8. CDR3 bases: TGTGCCAGCAGCCAGAGACCTCTAGCGGGAGGGCCCAAAAACATTCAGTACTTC. Translation gives CASSQRPLAGGPKNIQYF.

This clonotype appeared a single time. The chain couples TRBV2 to TRBJ2-2; TRBD2 aligns across 9 bases. Germline CDR1 is SNHLY and CDR2 is FYNNEI. The CDR3 length is 16 residues. With V trimmed by 0 bases and J by 1 base, 0 bases remained unmatched. Here the CDR3 reads CASSEASGRNTGELFF. CDR3 DNA: TGTGCCAGCAGTGAAGCTAGCGGGAGGAACACCGGGGAGCTGTTTTTT.

To note about this clonotype: This may be a read error, as it is one base from a much larger clone. This rearrangement joins TRBV6-1 to TRBJ2-3; 9 bases are shared with TRBD2. The J segment lost 2 bases and the V segment lost 4 bases, leaving 4 bases of the junction unmatched. Germline CDR1 and CDR2: MNHNS and SASEGT. CDR3 length equals 15 residues. CDR3 DNA: TGTGCCAGCAGTGTAGCGGGAGACGACACAGATACGCAGTATTTT. Translated, it gives CASSVAGDDTDTQYF.

The genes are TRBV10-3 and TRBJ2-5; 9 nucleotides line up with TRBD1. The junction had 2 bases not matched to a gene; V was cut back by 4 bases and J by 2 bases. There are 14 residues in the CDR3. CDR1 is ENHRY, CDR2 SYGVKD, per germline. The CDR3 DNA reads as TGTGCCATCAGTGGGACAGGGGAACAAGAGACCCAGTACTTC. Encoded protein: CAISGTGEQETQYF.

The rearrangement joins TRBV5-1 to TRBJ1-1; 10 bases match TRBD1. The CDR3 has 15 residues. V lost 2 bases to trimming and J lost 5 bases; unmatched junction nucleotides: 6. Per germline, CDR1 SGHRS and CDR2 YFSETQ. CDR3 in DNA: TGCGCCAGCAGCTTACGACAGGGGGCTTGGACTGAAGCTTTCTTT. Translated: CASSLRQGAWTEAFF.

This clonotype was detected a few times. The chain carries TRBV2 and TRBJ2-5; no clear D gene. The closer fit of TRBJ2-1 to the DNA end suggests the J call may be wrong. The CDR3 length is 12 residues. CDR1 SNHLY and CDR2 FYNNEI come from the germline V gene. CDR3 DNA: TGTGCCAGCAGTGAAGAGTCTAATGAGCAGTTCTTC. Translation gives CASSEESNEQFF.

Details on this clonotype: The junction shows a germline mismatch at one end, possibly a read error. The chain recombines TRBV3-1 with TRBJ2-1, with D hard to call. This CDR3 has 15 amino acids. CDR1 is LGHDT, CDR2 YNNKEL, per germline (reference sequence). CDR3 nucleotide sequence: TGTGCCAGCAACCAAGATGGGTTCTCCTACAATGAGCAGTTCTTC. Amino acids: CASNQDGFSYNEQFF.

This clonotype was seen a handful of times. The rearrangement links TRBV4-3 to TRBJ1-4, with TRBD1 identical over 9 bases. The germline CDR1 and CDR2 sequences are LGHNA and YSLEER. Germline trimming cut 4 bases from V and 8 bases from J; bases unmatched to any gene: 17. The CDR3 totals 18 residues. The CDR3 sequence is CASSRNRGTGPGNEKLFF. CDR3 DNA sequence: TGCGCCAGCAGCCGAAACCGGGGGACAGGGCCGGGCAACGAAAAACTGTTTTTT.

This clonotype was seen at least ten times. The chain employs TRBV2 and TRBJ2-4; no reliable D call. The germline gives CDR1 SNHLY, CDR2 FYNNEI. This CDR3 region has 14 residues. Trimming took off 1 base at V and 2 bases at J, with 6 bases between the two ends. Here the CDR3 reads CASSEGFPKNIQYF. DNA of the CDR3: TGTGCCAGCAGTGAAGGGTTTCCCAAAAACATTCAGTACTTC.

A few counts support this clonotype. V usage is TRBV30 and J usage is TRBJ2-5, with 9 bases aligning to TRBD1. V was pared by 4 bases and J by 2 bases, with 5 bases of the junction left unmatched. There are 14 residues in the CDR3. Germline CDR1 and CDR2: GTSNPN and SVGIG (reference sequence). This chain's CDR3 is CAWKNRGLQETQYF. CDR3 in DNA: TGTGCCTGGAAGAACAGGGGGCTTCAAGAGACCCAGTACTTC.

This clonotype was detected ten times or more. The rearrangement uses TRBV7-2 and TRBJ1-4; D call uncertain. The CDR3 extends over 13 amino acids. Per germline, CDR1 SGHTA and CDR2 FQGNSA. The V end was cut by 6 bases, the J end by 0 bases, with 5 bases between. The DNA of the CDR3 is TGTGCCAGCAGTTCCCCAACTAATGAAAAACTGTTTTTT. As protein: CASSSPTNEKLFF.

The V gene is TRBV29-1, the J gene TRBJ2-3; D possibly matches TRBD1 or TRBD2 (5 bases each). Per the germline V gene, CDR1 is SQVTM and CDR2 is ANQGSEA. The CDR3 totals 13 residues. Trimming cost V 6 bases and J 4 bases, with 14 bases left between them. CDR3 in DNA: TGCAGCGTGGTCCGGGACCTGGCAGATACGCAGTATTTT. It encodes CSVVRDLADTQYF.

The chain combines TRBV2 with TRBJ2-5, with a possible D match to TRBD1 (6 bases). Germline lookup yields CDR1 SNHLY and CDR2 FYNNEI. V was trimmed by 6 bases and J by 5 bases, leaving 13 bases between them. The CDR3 is 13 residues long. The CDR3 sequence: CASRIQGGETQYF. The CDR3 DNA reads as TGTGCCAGCAGGATACAGGGTGGGGAGACCCAGTACTTC.

This clonotype was seen more than once but under ten times. In nucleotides, the CDR3 is TGTGCCAGCAGTTTAACAGGGACGGGAAGTGAAAAACTGTTTTTT. Amino acid sequence: CASSLTGTGSEKLFF. The chain employs TRBV6-5 and TRBJ1-4; a possible D gene is TRBD1 (6 bases). V was cut by 4 bases and J by 7 bases, with 16 bases left in between. CDR1 is MNHEY, CDR2 SVGAGI, per germline. The CDR3 is 15 amino acids.

The sample holds many counts of this clonotype. Germline is not matched at one junction end, which may reflect a read error. The chain joins TRBV5-1 to TRBJ2-5, with 7 bases identical to TRBD1. CDR1 SGHRS and CDR2 YFSETQ come from the germline V gene. The CDR3 length is 14 residues. Here the CDR3 reads CASSSGQGVETQYF. The CDR3, as DNA: TGTGCCAGCAGCTCCGGGCAGGGGGTAGAGACCCAGTACTTC. Full variable domain (remainder filled in from reference TRBV5-1 and TRBJ2-5): KAGVTQTPRYLIKTRGQQVTLSCSPISGHRSVSWYQQTPGQGLQFLFEYFSETQRNKGNFPGRFSGRQFSNSRSEMNVSTLELGDSALYLCASSSGQGVETQYFGPGTRLLVL.

This clonotype was picked up one time. V usage is TRBV14 and J usage is TRBJ2-5; 8 nucleotides align to TRBD1. The closer fit of TRBJ2-1 to the DNA end suggests the J call may be wrong. CDR3 length: 16 amino acids. Germline lookup yields CDR1 SGHDN and CDR2 FVKESK. The CDR3 region has the DNA TGTGCCAGCAGCATCGTTAGCCGGGACAGGTACAATGAGCAGTTCTTC. Its translation is CASSIVSRDRYNEQFF.

The genes are TRBV7-4 and TRBJ1-6, with 12 nucleotides matching TRBD1. The CDR3 spans 20 residues. The V gene's germline CDR1 is SGHVT and CDR2 SQSDAQ. V dropped 8 bases and J dropped 3; count of bases not matched to a gene: 17. The CDR3 region has the DNA TGTGCCAGCCCCCTAAACGGGGGACAGGGGGCTTGTAACTATAATTCACCCCTCCACTTT. Amino acids: CASPLNGGQGACNYNSPLHF.

The V and J genes are TRBV9 and TRBJ2-7, with 11 nucleotides matching TRBD2. The closer fit of TRBJ2-1 to the DNA end suggests the J call may be wrong. Germline loops: CDR1 SGDLS, CDR2 YYNGEE. This CDR3 comprises 15 residues. This CDR3 reads CASSVTSGSGHEQFF. The CDR3 DNA reads as TGTGCCAGCAGCGTAACTAGCGGGAGTGGTCATGAGCAGTTCTTC.

There are a few counts of this clonotype. The chain employs TRBV11-2 and TRBJ2-5; no definite D call. CDR1 and CDR2 (germline): SGHAT, FQNNGV. Trimming took 0 bases from V and 3 from J, leaving 8 bases between them. The CDR3 is 14 residues long. The CDR3 region is CASSLDYHKETQYF. The CDR3 DNA is TGTGCCAGCAGCTTAGATTACCATAAAGAGACCCAGTACTTC.

This chain connects TRBV7-8 to TRBJ2-5, with TRBD2 matching 10 bases. The DNA end favors TRBJ2-7, so the J call may be wrong. Germline V lookup: CDR1 SGHVS, CDR2 FQNEAQ. The CDR3 totals 15 residues. In DNA form, the CDR3 reads TGTGCCAGCAGCTTAGCGAGCCTAGCGGGAGACGAGCAGTACTTC. This encodes CASSLASLAGDEQYF.

This chain links TRBV7-2 with TRBJ2-7, with D possibly matching TRBD2 (6 bases). The V gene lost 5 bases and the J gene lost 9 bases, with 11 bases spanning the gap. The CDR3 loop spans 11 amino acids. CDR1 and CDR2 from the germline V gene are SGHTA and FQGNSA. CDR3 DNA sequence: TGTGCCAGCAGCGGAGGGTCGGCGCAGTACTTC. Its protein product is CASSGGSAQYF.

This clonotype was seen only a few times. A read error may be the cause here, since a much bigger clone is one base away. This chain uses TRBV6-2 or TRBV6-3 with TRBJ2-2, with D possibly being TRBD2 (6 bases). Germline values: CDR1 MNHEY, CDR2 SVGEGT. V was clipped by 10 bases and J by 6 bases, with 24 bases between them. CDR3 length equals 16 residues. Written as DNA, the CDR3 is TGTGCCAACAGAACTATAACTAGCTTCCAATCCGGGGAGCTGTTTTTT. Its protein product is CANRTITSFQSGELFF.

This sequence joins TRBV7-6 and TRBJ2-5; D might be TRBD1 or TRBD2, each matching 5 bases. CDR1 and CDR2 (germline): SGHVS, FNYEAQ. Trimming took 0 bases from V and 4 from J, leaving 9 bases between them. CDR3 length equals 14 residues. The CDR3 DNA reads TGTGCCAGCAGCTTAGCGGGGGATGGAGAGACCCAGTACTTC. It is translated as CASSLAGDGETQYF.

This clonotype appeared a few times. The chain recombines TRBV5-1 with TRBJ2-2; the D gene is possibly TRBD1 (6 bases). CDR3 size: 15 residues. Trimming shortened V by 2 bases and J by 4 bases, and 12 bases separated the two germline ends. Germline lookup yields CDR1 SGHRS and CDR2 YFSETQ. This CDR3 is CASSFRQVGTGELFF. The CDR3 DNA reads TGCGCCAGCAGCTTTCGACAGGTCGGCACCGGGGAGCTGTTTTTT.

In this sample, this clonotype turned up a few times. The genes are TRBV12-5 and TRBJ2-5; TRBD2 might be the D (5 bases). Trimming left V 5 bases short and J 3 bases short, with 10 bases between. The CDR3 contains 13 residues. Looked up from germline, CDR1 is LGHNT and CDR2 is FRNRAP. The DNA of the CDR3 is TGTGCTAGTGGTCCTCCCGGGGAAGAGACCCAGTACTTC. This gives the protein CASGPPGEETQYF.

This clonotype turned up a few times. The rearrangement uses TRBV20-1 and TRBJ2-1; no clear D. Germline V gene sequence: CDR1 DFQATT, CDR2 SNEGSKA (reference sequence). V was clipped by 2 bases and J by 4 bases, with 9 bases between them. This CDR3 has 13 residues. CDR3 amino acids: CSARRESYNEQFF. CDR3 bases: TGCAGTGCTAGACGCGAATCGTACAATGAGCAGTTCTTC.